The entry below gives a single T cell receptor (beta chain) sequence along with its context. Antigen specificity is unknown. This entry comes from a study of cytomegalovirus exposure and HLA in healthy donors. Looking at the study overall: The 100 to 150 validation repertoires matched the roughly 630 first-cohort repertoires in platform, a later analysis reported.

From the roughly 120-subject validation cohort, which was separate from the roughly 700-subject first cohort, the donors were drawn. Study findings and constraints: Rare TCR sequences predominated, though certain public TCRs were found in many donors. The listing of 150 to 200 TCR beta chains classed them as cytomegalovirus-associated.

V dropped 3 bases and J dropped 2; count of bases not matched to a gene: 2. Germline V lookup: CDR1 SGHNT, CDR2 YYREEE (reference sequence). This CDR3 has 15 residues. TCRdb keeps only in-frame clones here, not all; method: immunoSEQ multiplex PCR. There are 250,000 to 400,000 clones in the sample; approximately 88% occur only once, and 0.9% to 1% lies in the top ten. The source of this sequence is a man in his thirties or forties in good health and CMV-seronegative. Material for sequencing was PBMCs. The rearrangement joins TRBV5-4 to TRBJ2-7; 13 nucleotides match TRBD2. The CDR3 here is CASSSTSGGTYEQYF. The DNA for the CDR3 is TGTGCCAGCAGCTCGACTAGCGGGGGGACCTACGAGCAGTACTTC.